One and the same sample provided the 24 T cell receptor beta chains below, sequenced in a study of technical replicates of blood from a handful of donors (dated 2017 in TCRdb). The method behind the library was the immunoSEQ multiplex PCR assay. The table was pulled from immuneACCESS by TCRdb, which kept in-frame rearrangements only. Such tables lose some clones; where checked, under half of the loss comes from unresolved V genes, and the rest has no known cause. A total of 55,000 to 75,000 clones appear in this sample, approximately 90% of them only once. The ten largest account for around 0.42% of the sample. Sequencing used T cells isolated from PBMCs. These receptors all stem from a human donor in good health.

V is TRBV23-1 and J is TRBJ1-2; TRBD1 might be the D (5 bases). TRBV23-1 is flagged as an ORF with uncertain function. The CDR3 has 14 residues. V was pared by 2 bases and J by 4 bases, with 11 bases between. The CDR3 here is CASSQGGGIYGYTF. The DNA of the CDR3 is TGCGCCAGCAGTCAAGGGGGAGGAATCTATGGCTACACCTTC.

This sequence joins TRBV19 and TRBJ2-1; D possibly corresponds to TRBD1 (6 bases). This CDR3 is 15 amino acids long. From germline, CDR1 is LNHDA and CDR2 SQIVND (reference sequence). V lost 7 bases and J lost 2, with 15 bases in between. The CDR3 nucleotides are TGTGCCAGTATTCCTTCTGCAGGGGCCTACAATGAGCAGTTCTTC. Encoded protein: CASIPSAGAYNEQFF.

This rearrangement joins TRBV4-1 to TRBJ2-3, with TRBD2 identical over 8 bases. J gave up 3 bases and V 0 bases, and 11 bases lay outside the gene matches. Germline V CDR1 and CDR2: MGHRA, YSYEKL. The CDR3 has 18 residues. The CDR3 protein is CASSQESQRELGTDTQYF. The CDR3 DNA is TGCGCCAGCAGCCAAGAGTCCCAGCGGGAGTTGGGAACAGATACGCAGTATTTT.

The genes are TRBV19 and TRBJ1-5, with a tentative D call TRBD1 (5 bases). The germline gives CDR1 LNHDA, CDR2 SQIVND (reference sequence). The CDR3 has 17 amino acids. The V gene lost 3 bases and the J gene lost 1 base, with 16 bases spanning the gap. CDR3 sequence: CASSIPEGLGSNQPQHF. The CDR3 DNA reads TGTGCCAGTAGTATTCCGGAGGGGTTAGGCAGCAATCAGCCCCAGCATTTT. The entire variable domain, with the rest obtained from reference TRBV19 and TRBJ1-5, is as follows: DGGITQSPKYLFRKEGQNVTLSCEQNLNHDAMYWYRQDPGQGLRLIYYSQIVNDFQKGDIAEGYSVSREKKESFPLTVTSAQKNPTAFYLCASSIPEGLGSNQPQHFGDGTRLSIL.

The chain joins TRBV7-2 to TRBJ2-7; tentative D call: TRBD2 (5 bases). This CDR3 contains 12 residues. CDR1 is SGHTA, CDR2 FQGNSA, per germline. Trimming shortened V by 5 bases and J by 6 bases, and 11 bases separated the two germline ends. The CDR3 DNA sequence: TGTGCCAGCAGCCCCCCCGGACTCGAGCAGTACTTC. Amino acids: CASSPPGLEQYF.

The chain uses TRBV7-9 and TRBJ1-2; D ambiguous. This CDR3 spans 14 amino acids. Germline assignment: CDR1 SEHNR and CDR2 FQNEAQ (reference sequence). The V and J ends lost 1 base and 2 bases respectively, with 8 bases between them. CDR3 nucleotide sequence: TGTGCCAGCAGCTTAGATGTGGAGAACTATGGCTACACCTTC. This encodes CASSLDVENYGYTF.

The chain uses TRBV11-2 and TRBJ2-2; TRBD2 matches 8 bases. Germline V CDR1 and CDR2: SGHAT, FQNNGV. The CDR3 is 17 residues long. V shed 2 bases, J shed 6 bases, and the junction held 11 bases outside the gene matches. This chain's CDR3 is CASSLRDFWREAGELFF. CDR3 in DNA: TGTGCCAGCAGCTTAAGGGACTTTTGGCGGGAGGCCGGGGAGCTGTTTTTT.

The chain has TRBV6-4 and TRBJ1-1, with D possibly being TRBD1 (5 bases). The V gene's germline CDR1 is MRHNA and CDR2 SNTAGT. V was shortened by 2 bases and J by 5 bases, with 12 bases between the two germline ends. CDR3 size: 14 residues. Written as DNA, the CDR3 is TGTGCCAGCAGTGACACACCCGGGGGAACTGAAGCTTTCTTT. Translated: CASSDTPGGTEAFF.

The chain couples TRBV9 to TRBJ2-3; 10 bases align to TRBD2. The CDR3 covers 15 residues. The germline V gene encodes CDR1 SGDLS and CDR2 YYNGEE. Germline trimming cut 3 bases from V and 4 bases from J; bases unmatched to any gene: 5. CDR3 nucleotide sequence: TGTGCCAGCAGCGGATCCGGGACTAGCGCAGATACGCAGTATTTT. It specifies CASSGSGTSADTQYF.

V and J are TRBV7-6 and TRBJ2-3; maybe TRBD2 (7 bases). This CDR3 has 14 residues. In germline, CDR1 is SGHVS, CDR2 FNYEAQ. Trimming took 8 bases from V and 2 from J, leaving 14 bases between them. CDR3 loop: CASGGGRNTDTQYF. The CDR3 nucleotides read TGTGCCAGCGGGGGCGGGAGAAACACAGATACGCAGTATTTT.

This sequence joins TRBV19 and TRBJ2-1; 9 nucleotides align to TRBD1. CDR1 and CDR2 (germline): LNHDA, SQIVND (reference sequence). After removal of 7 bases from V and 4 bases from J, the junction contained 8 bases not matched to a gene. The CDR3 runs 15 residues. For the CDR3, the DNA is TGTGCCAGTAAGGCCGGGACAGGGTTGTACAATGAGCAGTTCTTC. As protein: CASKAGTGLYNEQFF.

The chain is built from TRBV4-2 and TRBJ1-1; D call uncertain. In germline, CDR1 is LGHNA, CDR2 YNFKEQ. CDR3 size: 15 residues. Trimming stripped 0 bases from V and 6 bases from J, with 14 bases between. In nucleotides, the CDR3 is TGTGCCAGCAGCCAAGATATTACCCCCACAGCTGAAGCTTTCTTT. Protein product: CASSQDITPTAEAFF.

V gene TRBV6-6 combines with J gene TRBJ2-2; TRBD1 agrees at 8 bases. This CDR3 has 16 amino acids. Trimming cost V 5 bases and J 5 bases; bases outside gene matches: 10. CDR1 is MNHNY, CDR2 SVGAGI, per germline (reference sequence). CDR3 region: CASSPTLTGDTGELFF. In DNA form, the CDR3 reads TGTGCCAGCAGTCCGACCCTGACAGGGGATACCGGGGAGCTGTTTTTT.

The chain's CDR3 is CASSQDELLYEQYF. The CDR3 coding sequence is TGCGCCAGCAGCCAAGACGAACTACTCTACGAGCAGTACTTC. The J gene is TRBJ2-7, the V gene TRBV4-3; no clear D. The CDR3 spans 14 residues. V shed 0 bases and J shed 3 bases, with 9 bases lying between them. CDR1 is LGHNA and CDR2 is YSLEER in the germline V gene.

The chain is built from TRBV28 and TRBJ1-2; D is uncertain. The CDR3 is made up of 14 amino acids. Between the trimmed V and J ends, which lost 1 base and 7 bases, there was a span of 13 bases. The germline gives CDR1 MDHEN, CDR2 SYDVKM. CDR3 residues: CASSLSRVGGGYTF. Written as DNA, the CDR3 is TGTGCCAGCAGTTTATCTCGGGTAGGAGGTGGCTACACCTTC.

The rearrangement uses TRBV2 and TRBJ2-7, with 8 bases identical to TRBD1. Germline-derived CDR1 and CDR2 are SNHLY and FYNNEI. V gave up 10 bases and J gave up 1 base; unmatched junction bases: 9. The CDR3 runs 14 residues. This CDR3 is CATQPGGRSYEQYF. For the CDR3, the DNA is TGTGCCACACAACCAGGGGGCAGGTCCTACGAGCAGTACTTC. The full variable domain, in which reference TRBV2 and TRBJ2-7 provide the parts outside the CDR3, is EPEVTQTPSHQVTQMGQEVILRCVPISNHLYFYWYRQILGQKVEFLVSFYNNEISEKSEIFDDQFSVERPDGSNFTLKIRSTKLEDSAMYFCATQPGGRSYEQYFGPGTRLTVT.

The chain recombines TRBV7-2 with TRBJ1-2, with D perhaps TRBD1 (6 bases). V gave up 9 bases and J gave up 8 bases, with 22 bases separating them. The CDR3 has 14 residues. CDR1 and CDR2 (germline): SGHTA, FQGNSA. CDR3 sequence reads: CASRQGMKEGGYTF. In DNA form, the CDR3 reads TGTGCCAGTCGGCAGGGGATGAAAGAGGGAGGCTACACCTTC.

The chain links TRBV7-3 to TRBJ2-2, with D uncertain. From germline, CDR1 is SGHTA and CDR2 FQGTGA. Trimming cost V 5 bases and J 5 bases, with 6 bases left between them. The CDR3 covers 12 residues. In DNA, the CDR3 is TGTGCCAGCAGCCACGGGACCGGGGAGCTGTTTTTT. Residues: CASSHGTGELFF.

The V gene is TRBV28, the J gene TRBJ1-2; 8 positions match TRBD1. This CDR3 comprises 14 residues. Germline V gene data show CDR1 as MDHEN and CDR2 as SYDVKM. V lost 6 bases to trimming and J lost 6 bases; unmatched junction nucleotides: 9. The CDR3 sequence is CASRPDRGKDGYTF. DNA for the CDR3: TGTGCCAGCAGACCTGACAGGGGAAAGGATGGCTACACCTTC.

The rearrangement uses TRBV7-9 and TRBJ2-7, with a possible D match to TRBD2 (5 bases). V lost 4 bases, J lost 9 bases, and 22 bases lay in between. Germline values: CDR1 SEHNR, CDR2 FQNEAQ (reference sequence). CDR3 length equals 15 residues. The DNA of the CDR3 is TGTGCCAGCAGCTCCCACCGGGAAGACCGTCGGGGGCAGTACTTC. This sequence encodes CASSSHREDRRGQYF.

The chain links TRBV29-1 to TRBJ2-3; 11 bases align to TRBD2. With V trimmed by 5 bases and J by 4 bases, 5 bases remained unmatched. Germline V lookup: CDR1 SQVTM, CDR2 ANQGSEA. The CDR3 loop spans 14 amino acids. The CDR3 DNA follows: TGCAGCGTTCTAACTAGCGGGAGCGCAGATACGCAGTATTTT. It encodes CSVLTSGSADTQYF.

The sample holds one count of this clone. The gene calls are TRBV29-1 and TRBJ2-2; a possible D gene is TRBD2 (6 bases). The CDR3 sequence is 14 residues long. From germline, CDR1 is SQVTM and CDR2 ANQGSEA. V was trimmed by 7 bases and J by 5 bases, leaving 17 bases between them. In nucleotides, the CDR3 is TGCAGCGCGGGGGAGATCGGGAGTACCGGGGAGCTGTTTTTT. Its protein product is CSAGEIGSTGELFF.

The CDR3 nucleotides are TGCGCCAGCAGCCGCGCCTCCCCATCGGGGGTAAACAATGAGCAGTTCTTC. Translation: CASSRASPSGVNNEQFF. The chain joins TRBV4-1 to TRBJ2-1; D may be TRBD2 (6 bases). The CDR3 covers 17 residues. CDR1 MGHRA and CDR2 YSYEKL come from the germline V gene. V was trimmed by 4 bases and J by 5 bases, leaving 21 bases between them.

This chain links TRBV13 with TRBJ2-3; 7 bases are a match to TRBD2. This CDR3 has 16 amino acids. Germline-derived CDR1 and CDR2 are PRHDT and FYEKMQ (reference sequence). Trimming at V came to 3 bases and at J to 2 bases, leaving 8 bases not matched to a gene. CDR3 protein: CASSLEGLVNTDTQYF. The CDR3 region has the DNA TGTGCCAGCAGCTTGGAAGGACTAGTCAACACAGATACGCAGTATTTT.